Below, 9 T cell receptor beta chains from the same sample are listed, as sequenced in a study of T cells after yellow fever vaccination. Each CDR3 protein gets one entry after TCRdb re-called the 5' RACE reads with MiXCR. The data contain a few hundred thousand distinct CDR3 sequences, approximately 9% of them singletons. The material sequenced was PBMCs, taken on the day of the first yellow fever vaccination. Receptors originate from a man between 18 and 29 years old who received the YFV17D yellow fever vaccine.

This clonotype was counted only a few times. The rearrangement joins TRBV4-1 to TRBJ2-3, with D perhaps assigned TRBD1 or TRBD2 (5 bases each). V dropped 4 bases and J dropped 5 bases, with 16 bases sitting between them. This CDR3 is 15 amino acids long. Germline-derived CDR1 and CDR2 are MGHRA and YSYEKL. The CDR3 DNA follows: TGCGCCAGCAGCCCAAGCAACGGGGACGAAGATACGCAGTATTTT. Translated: CASSPSNGDEDTQYF.

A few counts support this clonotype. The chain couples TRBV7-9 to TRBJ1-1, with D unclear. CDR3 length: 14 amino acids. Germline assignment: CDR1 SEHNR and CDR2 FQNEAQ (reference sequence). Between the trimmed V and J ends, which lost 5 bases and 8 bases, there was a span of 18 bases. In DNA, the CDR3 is TGTGCCAGCAGCCCATGGGCGGGGTCACTGGAAGCTTTCTTT. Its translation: CASSPWAGSLEAFF.

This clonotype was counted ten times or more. The CDR3 protein is CSVEFPTTYF. The DNA of the CDR3 is TGCAGCGTTGAGTTCCCGACCACTTATTTT. The chain joins TRBV29-1 to TRBJ2-3; no clear D. V shed 3 bases and J shed 15 bases, with 13 bases lying between them. The CDR3 is made up of 10 amino acids. Germline CDR1 and CDR2: SQVTM and ANQGSEA.

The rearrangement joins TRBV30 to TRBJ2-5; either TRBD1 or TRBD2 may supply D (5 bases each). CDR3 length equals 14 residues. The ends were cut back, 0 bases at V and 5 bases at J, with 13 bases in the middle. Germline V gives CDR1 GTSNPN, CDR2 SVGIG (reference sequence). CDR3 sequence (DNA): TGTGCCTGGAGTGTACAGGCCGGGGCGGAGACCCAGTACTTC. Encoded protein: CAWSVQAGAETQYF.

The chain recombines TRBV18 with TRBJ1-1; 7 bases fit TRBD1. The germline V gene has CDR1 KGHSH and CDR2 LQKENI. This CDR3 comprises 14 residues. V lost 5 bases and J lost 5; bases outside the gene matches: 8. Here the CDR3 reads CASSEGTESTEAFF. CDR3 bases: TGTGCCAGCTCAGAAGGGACAGAGAGTACTGAAGCTTTCTTT.

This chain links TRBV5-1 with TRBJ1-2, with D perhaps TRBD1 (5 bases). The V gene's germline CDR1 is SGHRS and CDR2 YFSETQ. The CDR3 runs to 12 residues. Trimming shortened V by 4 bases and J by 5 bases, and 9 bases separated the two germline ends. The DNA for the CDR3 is TGCGCCAGCAGCCCGAAGGGGTATGGCTACACCTTC. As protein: CASSPKGYGYTF.

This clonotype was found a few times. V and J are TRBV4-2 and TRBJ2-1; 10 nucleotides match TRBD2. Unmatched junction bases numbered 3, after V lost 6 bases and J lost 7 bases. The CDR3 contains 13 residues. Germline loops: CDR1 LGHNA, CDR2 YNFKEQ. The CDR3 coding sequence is TGTGCCAGCAGATTTAGCGGGGGGAATGAGCAGTTCTTC. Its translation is CASRFSGGNEQFF.

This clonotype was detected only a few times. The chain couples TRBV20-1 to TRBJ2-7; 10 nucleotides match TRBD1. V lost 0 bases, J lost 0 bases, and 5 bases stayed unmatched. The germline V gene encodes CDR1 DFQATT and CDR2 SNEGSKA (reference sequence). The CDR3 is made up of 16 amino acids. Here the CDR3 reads CSARDLRDRGSYEQYF. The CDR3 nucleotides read TGCAGTGCTAGAGATCTGCGGGACAGGGGCTCCTACGAGCAGTACTTC.

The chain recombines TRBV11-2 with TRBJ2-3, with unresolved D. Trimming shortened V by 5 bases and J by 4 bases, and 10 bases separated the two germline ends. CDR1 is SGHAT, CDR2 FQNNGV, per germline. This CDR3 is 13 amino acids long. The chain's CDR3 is CASSTIGPDTQYF. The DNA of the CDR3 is TGTGCCAGCAGCACCATAGGTCCAGATACGCAGTATTTT.